This note documents a single T cell receptor beta chain sequence. This table comes from immunoSEQ multiplex PCR, and its TCRdb copy is limited to in-frame clones, with some not included. The sample records over 150,000 clones, about nine tenths being singletons. This CDR3 spans 14 amino acids. CDR1 and CDR2 (germline): LGHNA, YSLEER. V was shortened by 0 bases and J by 3 bases, with 6 bases between the two germline ends. The data are from a study of T cell responses to AZD1222 COVID-19 vaccine. This material consisted of peripheral blood, taken on day 0 of AZD1222 vaccination. This TCR was sampled from an adult in good health. This rearrangement joins TRBV4-3 to TRBJ2-1; D gene uncertain. The CDR3 protein is CASSQEAGYNEQFF. The DNA of the CDR3 is TGCGCCAGCAGCCAAGAAGCTGGCTACAATGAGCAGTTCTTC.